The 24 T cell receptor beta chains below all came from one sample that was sequenced in a study of beta chain features in type 1 diabetes. All of the isolated RNA was reverse transcribed, so expressed TCRB transcripts were sequenced. Some clones are missing from TCRdb's copy, which holds only in-frame ones; the method was immunoSEQ multiplex PCR. The profile covers approximately 470,000 clones, with approximately 28% appearing a single time and 0.065% taken by the ten largest. The specimen sequenced was naive CD4+ T cells from blood. The receptors here all came from a man between 18 and 35 years old in good health.

This chain uses TRBV9 with TRBJ1-3; possible D gene TRBD1, 6 bases. The CDR3 is 18 amino acids. Germline V gene sequence: CDR1 SGDLS, CDR2 YYNGEE. Trimming removed 0 bases at V and 3 bases at J, with 19 bases between. The CDR3 DNA follows: TGTGCCAGCAGCGTAGAAGGGGTCGGGGGCCTTAGTGGAAACACCATATATTTT. Its protein is CASSVEGVGGLSGNTIYF. The full variable domain, completed using reference TRBV9 and TRBJ1-3, is DSGVTQTPKHLITATGQRVTLRCSPRSGDLSVYWYQQSLDQGLQFLIQYYNGEERAKGNILERFSAQQFPDLHSELNLSSLELGDSALYFCASSVEGVGGLSGNTIYFGEGSWLTVV.

CDR3 residues: CSVEPGQGNTGELFF. The CDR3, as DNA: TGCAGCGTTGAACCGGGACAGGGGAACACCGGGGAGCTGTTTTTT. The rearrangement uses TRBV29-1 and TRBJ2-2, with 9 bases that match TRBD1. This CDR3 has 15 amino acids. With V trimmed by 2 bases and J by 1 base, 2 bases remained unmatched. CDR1 is SQVTM and CDR2 is ANQGSEA in the germline V gene.

The genes are TRBV19 and TRBJ2-1; TRBD1 aligns across 8 bases. V lost 7 bases, J lost 0 bases, and 11 bases stayed unmatched. CDR1 is LNHDA, CDR2 SQIVND, per germline (reference sequence). There are 17 residues in the CDR3. The CDR3 DNA reads TGTGCCAGTACTCCGGGACAGGCTCGTACCTCCTACAATGAGCAGTTCTTC. It encodes CASTPGQARTSYNEQFF. The whole variable domain, filled in from reference TRBV19 and TRBJ2-1, reads DGGITQSPKYLFRKEGQNVTLSCEQNLNHDAMYWYRQDPGQGLRLIYYSQIVNDFQKGDIAEGYSVSREKKESFPLTVTSAQKNPTAFYLCASTPGQARTSYNEQFFGPGTRLTVL.

This clone occurred once. The V gene is TRBV7-9, the J gene TRBJ2-1; 9 bases agree with TRBD2. The V and J ends lost 3 bases and 7 bases, in that order; junction bases with no gene match: 7. The CDR3 length is 15 residues. The V gene's germline CDR1 is SEHNR and CDR2 FQNEAQ (reference sequence). As DNA, the CDR3 is TGTGCCAGCAGCTTGGGCTCTAGCGGGACTAATGAGCAGTTCTTC. This encodes CASSLGSSGTNEQFF. The full variable domain, its missing parts supplied by reference TRBV7-9 and TRBJ2-1, is DTGVSQNPRHKITKRGQNVTFRCDPISEHNRLYWYRQTLGQGPEFLTYFQNEAQLEKSRLLSDRFSAERPKGSFSTLEIQRTEQGDSAMYLCASSLGSSGTNEQFFGPGTRLTVL.

This clone was detected only a few times. The chain couples TRBV30 to TRBJ1-2; no clear D gene. This CDR3 comprises 13 residues. Germline V lookup: CDR1 GTSNPN, CDR2 SVGIG (reference sequence). V shed 3 bases and J shed 3 bases, with 11 bases lying between them. DNA for the CDR3: TGTGCCTGGAGGGGTGACTCTCACTATGGCTACACCTTC. Translated: CAWRGDSHYGYTF.

The rearrangement links TRBV7-9 to TRBJ2-3; D gene uncertain. Trimming removed 5 bases at V and 0 bases at J, with 12 bases between. Germline CDR1 is SEHNR and CDR2 is FQNEAQ (reference sequence). The CDR3 runs 15 residues. The CDR3 region is CASSEDGVSTDTQYF. The CDR3 DNA reads as TGTGCCAGCAGCGAAGATGGGGTTAGCACAGATACGCAGTATTTT.

Written as DNA, the CDR3 is TGTGCCAGCAGCCAAGATATCGTAACTGAAGCTTTCTTT. Translating gives CASSQDIVTEAFF. V is TRBV4-2 and J is TRBJ1-1; D gene unclear. Germline CDR1 LGHNA, CDR2 YNFKEQ. V lost 0 bases to trimming and J lost 5 bases, with 7 bases between them. The CDR3 length is 13 residues.

This rearrangement joins TRBV2 to TRBJ2-5; D perhaps matches TRBD1 (6 bases). The CDR3 extends over 15 amino acids. Germline V gene data show CDR1 as SNHLY and CDR2 as FYNNEI. Trimming cost V 1 base and J 4 bases, with 13 bases left between them. CDR3 bases: TGTGCCAGCAGTGAAGTAACTAGGGGGAGAGAGACCCAGTACTTC. This gives the protein CASSEVTRGRETQYF.

This clone was seen a single time. CDR3 DNA sequence: TGTGCCAGCAGCTTCTTACTAGCGGCGAGGGAGCAGTTCTTC. It encodes CASSFLLAAREQFF. This chain joins TRBV11-2 and TRBJ2-1; TRBD2 aligns across 8 bases. This CDR3 spans 14 amino acids. Germline lookup yields CDR1 SGHAT and CDR2 FQNNGV. V trimming: 3 bases; J trimming: 10 bases; junction bases outside the gene matches: 8.

The chain uses TRBV15 and TRBJ1-2, with D possibly being TRBD1 (6 bases). V was cut by 5 bases and J by 3 bases, with 10 bases left in between. Germline V gene data show CDR1 as LNHNV and CDR2 as YYDKDF (reference sequence). This CDR3 comprises 13 residues. CDR3 in amino acids: CATSGGTHYGYTF. As DNA, the CDR3 is TGTGCCACCAGCGGCGGGACACACTATGGCTACACCTTC.

The V call is TRBV30, the J call TRBJ2-1; unclear D gene. Trimming pared 3 bases from V and 1 base from J, leaving 10 bases between. This CDR3 region has 14 residues. Germline CDR1 GTSNPN, CDR2 SVGIG (reference sequence). Here the CDR3 reads CAWSPGQSYNEQFF. The CDR3 DNA sequence: TGTGCCTGGAGCCCCGGCCAGTCCTACAATGAGCAGTTCTTC.

In its sample, this clone was seen a few times. The chain has TRBV4-1 and TRBJ2-5, with 9 bases that match TRBD2. The CDR3 is made up of 14 amino acids. The trim removed 4 bases at V and 6 bases at J, leaving 6 bases unmatched. Germline V CDR1 and CDR2: MGHRA, YSYEKL. CDR3: CASSPGLARQTQYF. The CDR3 DNA reads as TGCGCCAGCAGCCCAGGACTAGCGAGACAGACCCAGTACTTC.

The chain links TRBV4-3 to TRBJ2-4, with TRBD2 matching over 11 bases. Germline V gene lookup returns CDR1 LGHNA and CDR2 YSLEER. This CDR3 has 21 amino acids. V shed 0 bases, J shed 0 bases, and the junction held 13 bases outside the gene matches. CDR3 region: CASSQDWVAGGTRLAKNIQYF. The CDR3 DNA reads as TGCGCCAGCAGCCAAGATTGGGTAGCGGGAGGGACCAGACTAGCCAAAAACATTCAGTACTTC.

V is TRBV28 and J is TRBJ1-2; D is undetermined. Between the trimmed V and J ends, which lost 3 bases and 8 bases, there was a span of 10 bases. Looked up from germline, CDR1 is MDHEN and CDR2 is SYDVKM. The CDR3 has 12 amino acids. CDR3 nucleotide sequence: TGTGCCAGCAGTTTCCAGACACTCGGCTACACCTTC. As protein: CASSFQTLGYTF.

The chain combines TRBV27 with TRBJ2-7; TRBD2 matches at 11 bases. Germline trimming cut 5 bases from V and 4 bases from J; bases unmatched to any gene: 10. The CDR3 has 16 residues. The germline gives CDR1 MNHEY, CDR2 SMNVEV (reference sequence). The CDR3, as DNA: TGTGCCAGCAGTCCCGTTACTAGCGGGAGACGATACGAGCAGTACTTC. This encodes CASSPVTSGRRYEQYF.

The V and J genes are TRBV2 and TRBJ1-4, with 7 bases that match TRBD1. V trimming: 6 bases; J trimming: 7 bases; junction bases outside the gene matches: 8. Germline-derived CDR1 and CDR2 are SNHLY and FYNNEI. This CDR3 comprises 14 residues. The CDR3 reads CASRYRGGGEKLFF. The CDR3 bases are TGTGCCAGCAGGTACAGGGGAGGAGGTGAAAAACTGTTTTTT.

This chain joins TRBV2 and TRBJ2-7; 12 bases match TRBD2. The germline V gene encodes CDR1 SNHLY and CDR2 FYNNEI. V trimming: 4 bases; J trimming: 2 bases; junction bases outside the gene matches: 3. This CDR3 region has 15 residues. This CDR3 reads CASSGTSGNPYEQYF. CDR3 in DNA: TGTGCCAGCAGTGGGACTAGCGGGAACCCCTACGAGCAGTACTTC. Full variable domain (rest looked up from reference TRBV2 and TRBJ2-7): EPEVTQTPSHQVTQMGQEVILRCVPISNHLYFYWYRQILGQKVEFLVSFYNNEISEKSEIFDDQFSVERPDGSNFTLKIRSTKLEDSAMYFCASSGTSGNPYEQYFGPGTRLTVT.

CDR3 sequence reads: CASSLDGSYNEQFF. The CDR3 coding sequence is TGTGCCAGCAGCTTAGATGGCTCCTACAATGAGCAGTTCTTC. V is TRBV7-9 and J is TRBJ2-1, with D unresolved. V was trimmed by 1 base and J by 0 bases, leaving 4 bases between them. The CDR3 covers 14 residues. Germline V lookup: CDR1 SEHNR, CDR2 FQNEAQ (reference sequence).

This clone came up once. No conserved phenylalanine or tryptophan is present at the end of the CDR3, so a read error is the likely explanation. The DNA is left out, because the CDR3 cannot be placed on it with certainty; the CDR3 is given as TCRdb lists it. The chain employs TRBV4-1 and TRBJ2-3; the table's D call of TRBD1 was not tested on the DNA. Germline V gene data show CDR1 as MGHRA and CDR2 as YSYEKL. The CDR3 length is 9 residues, termini included. The CDR3 loop reads CASSQDGCR.

This sequence joins TRBV4-3 and TRBJ2-3; no clear D. V was trimmed by 0 bases and J by 2 bases, leaving 12 bases between them. Per germline, CDR1 LGHNA and CDR2 YSLEER. The length of the CDR3 is 16 residues. CDR3 bases: TGCGCCAGCAGCCAAGACCTAGAGCCCGCCACAGATACGCAGTATTTT. Translating gives CASSQDLEPATDTQYF.

V and J are TRBV4-2 and TRBJ2-1; 11 bases map to TRBD2. This CDR3 contains 15 residues. The germline V gene has CDR1 LGHNA and CDR2 YNFKEQ. Unmatched junction bases numbered 5, after V lost 4 bases and J lost 6 bases. The CDR3 DNA follows: TGTGCCAGCAGCCCACTAGCGGGAGTGGTCAATGAGCAGTTCTTC. The encoded protein is CASSPLAGVVNEQFF.

The chain combines TRBV7-2 with TRBJ1-2; D gene unclear. CDR1 is SGHTA, CDR2 FQGNSA, per germline. The CDR3 extends over 14 amino acids. Trimming cost V 5 bases and J 4 bases, with 14 bases left between them. CDR3 in DNA: TGTGCCAGCAGCCCAACGGGAGGTGGCTATGGCTACACCTTC. Translated: CASSPTGGGYGYTF.

The genes are TRBV5-1 and TRBJ2-3, with D unresolved. Per germline, CDR1 SGHRS and CDR2 YFSETQ. V lost 0 bases to trimming and J lost 2 bases, with 10 bases between them. The CDR3 loop spans 15 amino acids. CDR3 DNA: TGCGCCAGCAGCTTGGTAGTCCGATACACAGATACGCAGTATTTT. The encoded protein is CASSLVVRYTDTQYF.

This clone was observed a handful of times. The chain joins TRBV29-1 to TRBJ2-7; 9 nucleotides align to TRBD1. The ends lost 5 bases at V and 6 bases at J; junction bases unmatched: 11. Germline V lookup: CDR1 SQVTM, CDR2 ANQGSEA. CDR3 length equals 14 residues. CDR3 residues: CSVRNIVDRGEQYF. The CDR3 nucleotides read TGCAGCGTTCGCAATATTGTGGACAGGGGCGAGCAGTACTTC.